These T cell receptor beta chains were read from a single sample in a study of glioma-infiltrating T cells. TCRdb reanalysed the multiplex PCR reads using MiXCR and keeps one entry per CDR3 protein. The sample carries some 40,000 distinct CDR3 sequences, approximately 20% recorded once. What was sequenced was glioma tissue, nonneoplastic brain tissue, or PBMCs (not recorded which). The receptors originated from a human donor with low-grade glioma or glioblastoma, undergoing nonglioma brain surgery, or in good health (not recorded which). The CDR3 runs from the conserved cysteine through the conserved F or W. The order of the fields is clone size, V gene, J gene, D gene, CDR3 DNA, CDR3 protein. D genes are given only for firm matches. Clone size is given for some rows only: seen once, a few or many times, or a class if the clone is expanded.

abundance: many; v_gene: TRBV3-1; j_gene: TRBJ2-5; d_gene: -; CDR3nt: TGTGCCAGCAGCCAAGGCGGGGTTTTAGAGACCCAGTACTTC; CDR3aa: CASSQGGVLETQYF
abundance: many; v_gene: TRBV10-3; j_gene: TRBJ1-1; d_gene: -; CDR3nt: TGTGCCATCACAAGGGGCCCCGAAGGCTCTGAAGCTTTCTTT; CDR3aa: CAITRGPEGSEAFF
abundance: -; v_gene: TRBV27; j_gene: TRBJ1-5; d_gene: TRBD1; CDR3nt: TGTGCCAGCAGTTCTATCGGGACAGGGGGCTTTAGCAATCAGCCCCAGCATTTT; CDR3aa: CASSSIGTGGFSNQPQHF
abundance: medium-sized; v_gene: TRBV6-1; j_gene: TRBJ1-1; d_gene: TRBD1; CDR3nt: TGTGCCAGCAGTGAGCAGGGGGGAAACACTGAAGCTTTCTTT; CDR3aa: CASSEQGGNTEAFF
abundance: few; v_gene: TRBV4-1; j_gene: TRBJ2-5; d_gene: -; CDR3nt: TGCGCCAGCAGCCAAGATTCGCAGAAAGAGACCCAGTACTTC; CDR3aa: CASSQDSQKETQYF
abundance: -; v_gene: TRBV30; j_gene: TRBJ1-6; d_gene: -; CDR3nt: TGTGCCTGGACCTCTAGGGGACCCAATTCACCCCTCCACTTT; CDR3aa: CAWTSRGPNSPLHF
abundance: many; v_gene: TRBV3-1; j_gene: TRBJ2-6; d_gene: -; CDR3nt: TGTGCCAGCACTGGGGCCAACGTCCTGACTTTC; CDR3aa: CASTGANVLTF
abundance: many; v_gene: TRBV15; j_gene: TRBJ1-4; d_gene: -; CDR3nt: TGTGCCACCAGAACTGGACAGCCAGCAACTAATGAAAAACTGTTTTTT; CDR3aa: CATRTGQPATNEKLFF
abundance: -; v_gene: TRBV29-1; j_gene: TRBJ2-5; d_gene: -; CDR3nt: TGCAGGGTTGAACGCCAAGAGACCCAGTACTTC; CDR3aa: CRVERQETQYF
abundance: many; v_gene: TRBV27; j_gene: TRBJ2-1; d_gene: -; CDR3nt: TGTGCCAGCAGGGGGATCCGATTAGAGCAGTTCTTC; CDR3aa: CASRGIRLEQFF
abundance: many; v_gene: TRBV2; j_gene: TRBJ1-1; d_gene: -; CDR3nt: TGTGCCAGCAGTGCCCGGCCCATGAACACTGAAGCTTTCTTT; CDR3aa: CASSARPMNTEAFF
abundance: medium-sized; v_gene: TRBV27; j_gene: TRBJ1-4; d_gene: -; CDR3nt: TGTGCCAGCAGGCCGGATGCAACTAATGAAAAACTGTTTTTT; CDR3aa: CASRPDATNEKLFF
abundance: many; v_gene: TRBV4-1; j_gene: TRBJ2-7; d_gene: -; CDR3nt: TGCGCCAGCAGCCCCCGGGAAGGCTCCTACGAGCAGTACTTC; CDR3aa: CASSPREGSYEQYF
abundance: -; v_gene: TRBV3-1; j_gene: TRBJ1-1; d_gene: TRBD1; CDR3nt: TGTGCCAGCCGCCGCGACAGGGGGGGTGACACTGAAGCTTTCTTT; CDR3aa: CASRRDRGGDTEAFF
abundance: many; v_gene: TRBV11-2; j_gene: TRBJ1-1; d_gene: -; CDR3nt: TGTGCCAGCAGCTTACGGATGAACACTGAAGCTTTCTTT; CDR3aa: CASSLRMNTEAFF
abundance: -; v_gene: TRBV12-3/TRBV12-4; j_gene: TRBJ1-3; d_gene: -; CDR3nt: TGTGCCAGCAGGGACCCGCGGGAGGCCTCGGCTGGAAACACCATATATTTT; CDR3aa: CASRDPREASAGNTIYF
abundance: -; v_gene: TRBV3-1; j_gene: TRBJ2-3; d_gene: TRBD2; CDR3nt: TGTGCCAGCAGCCAAGCCTGGACTAGCGGGGGTTTCACAGATACGCAGTATTTT; CDR3aa: CASSQAWTSGGFTDTQYF
abundance: many; v_gene: TRBV28; j_gene: TRBJ1-1; d_gene: -; CDR3nt: TGTGCCAGCAGGTCTCGGGGACCCACTGAAGCTTTCTTT; CDR3aa: CASRSRGPTEAFF
abundance: many; v_gene: TRBV19; j_gene: TRBJ1-2; d_gene: -; CDR3nt: TGTGCCAGTAGTTTAAACCTCGGGACACTCCTTGACTACACCTTC; CDR3aa: CASSLNLGTLLDYTF
abundance: many; v_gene: TRBV4-3; j_gene: TRBJ2-1; d_gene: -; CDR3nt: TGCGCCAGCAGCCAAGATACTTTTGGGGCAGGGCTCTACAATGAGCAGTTCTTC; CDR3aa: CASSQDTFGAGLYNEQFF
abundance: -; v_gene: TRBV12-3/TRBV12-4; j_gene: TRBJ2-5; d_gene: -; CDR3nt: TGTGCCAGCACCAAGGCCTACAAGACCCAGTACTTC; CDR3aa: CASTKAYKTQYF
abundance: -; v_gene: TRBV4-1; j_gene: TRBJ1-3; d_gene: TRBD1; CDR3nt: TGCGTCAGCAGCCAAGAGGACAGGGCTGGAAACACCATATATTTT; CDR3aa: CVSSQEDRAGNTIYF
abundance: many; v_gene: TRBV4-1; j_gene: TRBJ1-1; d_gene: -; CDR3nt: TGCGCCAGCAGACTTGTGGATTCGGCTGAAGCTTTCTTT; CDR3aa: CASRLVDSAEAFF
abundance: -; v_gene: TRBV13; j_gene: TRBJ2-7; d_gene: TRBD1; CDR3nt: TGTGCCAGCAGCTTGCAGGACAGGTCCTACGAGCAGTACTTC; CDR3aa: CASSLQDRSYEQYF
abundance: many; v_gene: TRBV7-9; j_gene: TRBJ2-5; d_gene: -; CDR3nt: TGTGCCAGCAGCCGGACTGCCCAAGAGACCCAGTACTTC; CDR3aa: CASSRTAQETQYF
abundance: many; v_gene: TRBV18; j_gene: TRBJ2-3; d_gene: -; CDR3nt: TGTGCCAGCTCACCATCTGCGGGACGAAACACAGATACGCAGTATTTT; CDR3aa: CASSPSAGRNTDTQYF